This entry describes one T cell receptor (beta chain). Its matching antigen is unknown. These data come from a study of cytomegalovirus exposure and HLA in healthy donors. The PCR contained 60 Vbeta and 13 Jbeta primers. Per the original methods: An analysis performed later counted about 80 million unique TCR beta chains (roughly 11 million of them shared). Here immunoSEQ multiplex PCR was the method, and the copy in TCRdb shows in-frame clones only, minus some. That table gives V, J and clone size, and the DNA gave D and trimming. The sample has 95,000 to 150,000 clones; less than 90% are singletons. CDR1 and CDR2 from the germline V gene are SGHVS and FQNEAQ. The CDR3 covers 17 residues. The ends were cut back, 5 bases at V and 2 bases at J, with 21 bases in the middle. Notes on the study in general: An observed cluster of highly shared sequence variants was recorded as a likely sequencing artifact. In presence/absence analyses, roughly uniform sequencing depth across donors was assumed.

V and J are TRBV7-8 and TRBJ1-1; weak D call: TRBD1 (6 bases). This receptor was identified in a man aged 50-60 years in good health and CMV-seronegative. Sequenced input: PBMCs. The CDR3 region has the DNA TGTGCCAGCAGCCGCCCCGTAGGGGGTTATTCTAACACTGAAGCTTTCTTT. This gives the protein CASSRPVGGYSNTEAFF. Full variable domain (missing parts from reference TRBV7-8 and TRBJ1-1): GAGVSQSPRYKVAKRGQDVALRCDPISGHVSLFWYQQALGQGPEFLTYFQNEAQLDKSGLPSDRFFAERPEGSVSTLKIQRTQQEDSAVYLCASSRPVGGYSNTEAFFGQGTRLTVV.